This T cell receptor beta chain stems from a study of human T cells and chemical hapten exposure. General observations from the study: Because they had alopecia, donors may respond immunologically unlike healthy people.

A single record per CDR3 protein comes from TCRdb applying MiXCR to the RACE reads. The profile shows over 100,000 distinct CDR3 sequences, about a tenth of them singletons. Germline loops: CDR1 ENHRY, CDR2 SYGVKD. The ends were cut back, 7 bases at V and 4 bases at J, with 11 bases in the middle. The CDR3 covers 13 residues. This sample's time point: patch test 2, 6 weeks after DPC sensitization. Treatment in this sample: therapeutic diphenylcyclopropenone sensitization with weekly scalp DPC. Concerning this clonotype itself: What it recognizes is unknown.

This clonotype was obtained from a woman in her forties with alopecia areata. Some clones in this sample may be carry-over from other donors' samples. The chain combines TRBV10-3 with TRBJ2-1, with unresolved D. Sample: whole blood, taken in connection with sensitization to the hapten diphenylcyclopropenone (DPC). CDR3 amino acids: CAIMTPSYNEQFF. The CDR3 bases are TGTGCCATCATGACTCCCTCATACAATGAGCAGTTCTTC.